This T cell receptor beta chain was profiled in a study of T cell repertoires in cytomegalovirus infection. Study information: It can be stated that public TCR beta signatures indicated CMV infection as well as a matching HLA type.

In the case of this clonotype: Its matching antigen is unknown.

Germline-derived CDR1 and CDR2 are MNHNY and SVGAGI (reference sequence). The trim removed 10 bases at V and 0 bases at J, leaving 5 bases unmatched. This CDR3 region has 14 residues. Findings and limits, study-wide: In two of eight donors, the top clonotype was HLA-C-restricted CMV-specific. Public TCR beta family frequency separated CMV-and-HLA carriers, including in an independent cohort.

Each CDR3 protein is one row after TCRdb ran MiXCR on the reads. The sample has roughly 700,000 distinct CDR3 sequences; roughly 30% are singletons. The material was cultured PBMCs, obtained from culture after CMV antigen stimulation. This clonotype was sampled from a human donor in good health (CMV status not recorded). Some clones in this sample may be carry-over from other donors' samples. The chain is built from TRBV6-6 and TRBJ2-4; 8 bases line up with TRBD1. The CDR3 DNA reads TGTGCCACCAGGGGGCTAATAGCCAAAAACATTCAGTACTTC. This codes for CATRGLIAKNIQYF.